These T cell receptor beta chains were read from a single sample in a study of blood T cell repertoires in COVID-19. Produced via immunoSEQ multiplex PCR; TCRdb's table is partial and in-frame only. The sample records 250,000 or so clones, 84% being singletons. The sequenced sample consisted of peripheral blood. These receptors were collected from a man aged 55 to 69 with acute or convalescent COVID-19. Each CDR3 is given with its conserved first and last residue. The D gene is left open where the match is weak. Some rows have no size entry. The others give once, few or many, or a class for an expanded clone.

j_call clone_size v_call d_call cdr3_nt cdr3_aa
TRBJ1-2 NA TRBV3-1/TRBV3-2 NA TGTGCCAGCAGCCAAGACAGGGCTCCAGGGTATGGCTACACCTTC CASSQDRAPGYGYTF
TRBJ2-1 NA TRBV7-3 TRBD1 TGTGCCAGCAGCCTATGGGGACAGGGCCAACACAATGAGCAGTTCTTC CASSLWGQGQHNEQFF
TRBJ2-7 NA TRBV6-4 TRBD1 TGTGCCAGCAGCGTGAGTTGGGGACAGGCATACGAGCAGTACTTC CASSVSWGQAYEQYF
TRBJ2-3 NA TRBV9 TRBD2 TGTGCCAGCAGCGTAAGAGCGGGGAGCACAGATACGCAGTATTTT CASSVRAGSTDTQYF
TRBJ2-5 NA TRBV6-5 TRBD1 TGTGCCAGCAGTTACCAACAGGGGGGACGGCAAGAGACCCAGTACTTC CASSYQQGGRQETQYF
TRBJ1-6 NA TRBV5-1 NA TGCGCCAGCAGCTTGGGTCCTGTCCAGAATAATTCACCCCTCCACTTT CASSLGPVQNNSPLHF
TRBJ2-7 NA TRBV5-1 NA TGCGCCAGCAGCCGGGATAGCGGCCCCTACGAGCAGTACTTC CASSRDSGPYEQYF
TRBJ2-2 NA TRBV29-1 TRBD1 TGCAGCGTCGCGGGGACAGGGGTGACCGGGGAGCTGTTTTTT CSVAGTGVTGELFF
TRBJ1-1 NA TRBV5-5 TRBD1 TGTGCCAGCAGCTCCTCCCCCTGGACAGGCGGCACTGAAGCTTTCTTT CASSSSPWTGGTEAFF
TRBJ1-6 NA TRBV27 TRBD1 TGTGCCAGCAGTGCAGGGACAGGGTTTGGCAATTCACCCCTCCACTTT CASSAGTGFGNSPLHF
TRBJ2-7 once TRBV6-1 NA TGTGCCAGCAGTGAGCCATCAGGGGTGGGCTACGAGCAGTACTTC CASSEPSGVGYEQYF
TRBJ2-7 NA TRBV10-3 TRBD1 TGTGCCATCACCTCGGGACAGGGCTACGAGCAGTACTTC CAITSGQGYEQYF
TRBJ2-5 few TRBV21-1 NA TGTGCCAGCAGACCCTATAGGCCCGGGACTAGCATGGAGACCCAGTACTTC CASRPYRPGTSMETQYF
TRBJ2-7 NA TRBV10-2 TRBD2 TGCGCCAGCAGCGGGACTAGCGGGGGGTACGAGCAGTACTTC CASSGTSGGYEQYF
TRBJ1-2 NA TRBV18 TRBD1 TGTGCCAGCTCACCAGACAGGGCTACTAAGGGCTACACCTTC CASSPDRATKGYTF
TRBJ2-1 NA TRBV9 NA TGTGCCAGCAGCCCAAACACAGCAGTCTACTACAATGAGCAGTTCTTC CASSPNTAVYYNEQFF
TRBJ2-1 NA TRBV6-2/TRBV6-3 NA TGTGCCAGCAGTCCCCTAGGCAATGAGCAGTTCTTC CASSPLGNEQFF
TRBJ2-7 NA TRBV19 NA TGTGCCAGTAGTATTAGGGACAAGATATACGAGCAGTACTTC CASSIRDKIYEQYF